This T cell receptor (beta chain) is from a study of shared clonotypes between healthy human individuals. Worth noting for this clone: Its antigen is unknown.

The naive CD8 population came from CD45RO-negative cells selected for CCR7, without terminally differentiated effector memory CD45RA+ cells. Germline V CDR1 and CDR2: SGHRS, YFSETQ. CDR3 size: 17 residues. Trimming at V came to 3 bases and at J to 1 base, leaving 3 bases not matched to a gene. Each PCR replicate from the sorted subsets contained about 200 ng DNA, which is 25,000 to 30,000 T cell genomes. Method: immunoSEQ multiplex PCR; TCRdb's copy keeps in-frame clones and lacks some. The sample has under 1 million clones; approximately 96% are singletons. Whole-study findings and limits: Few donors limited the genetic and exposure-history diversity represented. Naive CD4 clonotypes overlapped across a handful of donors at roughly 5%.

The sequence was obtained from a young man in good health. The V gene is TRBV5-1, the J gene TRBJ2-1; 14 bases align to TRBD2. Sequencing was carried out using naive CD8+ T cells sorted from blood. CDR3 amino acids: CASSWGLAGVSYNEQFF. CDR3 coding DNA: TGCGCCAGCAGCTGGGGACTAGCGGGAGTGTCCTACAATGAGCAGTTCTTC.